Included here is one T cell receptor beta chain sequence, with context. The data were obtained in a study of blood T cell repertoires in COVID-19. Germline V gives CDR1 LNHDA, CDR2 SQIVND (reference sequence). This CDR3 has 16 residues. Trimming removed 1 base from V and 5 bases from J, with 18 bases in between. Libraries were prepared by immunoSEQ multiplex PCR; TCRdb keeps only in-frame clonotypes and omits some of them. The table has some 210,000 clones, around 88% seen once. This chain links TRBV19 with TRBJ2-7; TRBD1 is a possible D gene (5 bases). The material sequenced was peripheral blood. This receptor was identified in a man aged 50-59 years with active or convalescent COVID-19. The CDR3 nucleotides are TGTGCCAGTAGTATAGCGTGGGCAAGGGGTGAGAACGAGCAGTACTTC. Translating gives CASSIAWARGENEQYF.